These 13 T cell receptor beta chains were sequenced from one sample in a study of beta chain features in type 1 diabetes. The study's findings and limits: People with Type 1 diabetes carried modestly yet significantly shorter TCRB CDR3s in all four CD4+ subsets.

TCRB transcripts that were expressed got sequenced, as all of the isolated RNA had been reverse transcribed. Some clones are missing from TCRdb's copy, which holds only in-frame ones; the method was immunoSEQ multiplex PCR. The repertoire holds about 180,000 clones, roughly 7.1% seen once, with approximately 0.87% in the top ten. Which antigens these TCRs recognize remains unknown. Specimen: central memory CD4+ T cells from blood. The receptors stem from a woman aged 40 to 50 with type 1 diabetes.

V and J are TRBV7-6 and TRBJ1-5; 7 nucleotides align to TRBD1. The germline CDR1 and CDR2 sequences are SGHVS and FNYEAQ. The CDR3 totals 17 residues. V was pared by 5 bases and J by 6 bases, with 16 bases of the junction left unmatched. As DNA, the CDR3 is TGTGCCAGCAGCGAATTCCCAGGGAGGCAGGGGGGTCAGCCCCAGCATTTT. Translated: CASSEFPGRQGGQPQHF.

V and J are TRBV4-3 and TRBJ2-3, with 9 bases identical to TRBD2. This CDR3 contains 17 residues. V lost 4 bases, J lost 2 bases, and 10 bases stayed unmatched. CDR1 and CDR2 (germline): LGHNA, YSLEER. The CDR3: CASSLTGAGGATDTQYF. Here the CDR3 DNA reads TGCGCCAGCAGCCTAACCGGAGCGGGGGGCGCCACAGATACGCAGTATTTT.

The V gene is TRBV19, the J gene TRBJ1-2; possibly TRBD1 for D (6 bases). V was trimmed by 0 bases and J by 6 bases, leaving 14 bases between them. Germline CDR1 is LNHDA and CDR2 is SQIVND (reference sequence). The CDR3 extends over 15 amino acids. The chain's CDR3 is CASSIDLNRVDGYTF. CDR3 nucleotide sequence: TGTGCCAGTAGTATAGATCTCAACAGGGTGGATGGCTACACCTTC.

This clone showed up just a few times. The rearrangement links TRBV2 to TRBJ2-1; the D is unclear. CDR3 length: 14 amino acids. Trimming removed 7 bases at V and 7 bases at J, with 17 bases between. The V gene's germline CDR1 is SNHLY and CDR2 FYNNEI. This CDR3 is CASIHGTGLNEQFF. Here the CDR3 DNA reads TGTGCCAGCATTCATGGTACGGGTCTTAATGAGCAGTTCTTC. The full variable domain, its missing parts supplied by reference TRBV2 and TRBJ2-1, is EPEVTQTPSHQVTQMGQEVILRCVPISNHLYFYWYRQILGQKVEFLVSFYNNEISEKSEIFDDQFSVERPDGSNFTLKIRSTKLEDSAMYFCASIHGTGLNEQFFGPGTRLTVL.

The chain recombines TRBV29-1 with TRBJ1-1; D remains unclear. V dropped 6 bases and J dropped 7 bases, with 15 bases sitting between them. Germline V lookup: CDR1 SQVTM, CDR2 ANQGSEA. This CDR3 spans 12 amino acids. The CDR3 spells CSVRETTVEAFF. The CDR3 DNA follows: TGCAGCGTCCGGGAAACGACGGTTGAAGCTTTCTTT.

V and J are TRBV9 and TRBJ2-3; TRBD2 aligns across 10 bases. Germline lookup yields CDR1 SGDLS and CDR2 YYNGEE. The CDR3 extends over 15 amino acids. V shed 1 base and J 3 bases; nucleotides not matched to a gene: 2. This CDR3 is CASSVFSGGTDTQYF. In DNA, the CDR3 is TGTGCCAGCAGCGTATTTAGCGGGGGGACAGATACGCAGTATTTT.

This clone showed up many times. DNA for the CDR3: TGCAGCGTAGGGTTTGGCAGGGAGGGCAATCAGCCCCAGCATTTT. Its protein product is CSVGFGREGNQPQHF. V usage is TRBV29-1 and J usage is TRBJ1-5; perhaps TRBD1 as D (5 bases). Looked up from germline, CDR1 is SQVTM and CDR2 is ANQGSEA. Trimming shortened V by 6 bases and J by 2 bases, and 17 bases separated the two germline ends. The CDR3 extends over 15 amino acids.

A few counts support this clone. The V and J genes are TRBV29-1 and TRBJ1-2; 7 nucleotides match TRBD1. Germline CDR1 and CDR2: SQVTM and ANQGSEA. The CDR3 contains 11 residues. V lost 8 bases to trimming and J lost 6 bases; unmatched junction nucleotides: 6. This CDR3 is CSNRQGDGYTF. Here the CDR3 DNA reads TGCAGCAACAGACAGGGAGATGGCTACACCTTC.

This clone has a handful of counts. The chain couples TRBV28 to TRBJ1-1; 12 bases fit TRBD1. The junction had 1 base not matched to a gene; V was cut back by 4 bases and J by 4 bases. Germline V gives CDR1 MDHEN, CDR2 SYDVKM. The CDR3 has 14 amino acids. CDR3 sequence: CASSWGQGATEAFF. The CDR3 nucleotides read TGTGCCAGCAGTTGGGGACAGGGGGCCACTGAAGCTTTCTTT.

V gene TRBV5-5 combines with J gene TRBJ2-2; 9 nucleotides align to TRBD1. V shed 4 bases and J 6 bases; nucleotides not matched to a gene: 13. The CDR3 has 17 amino acids. CDR1 is SGHKS and CDR2 is YYEKEE in the germline V gene (reference sequence). The CDR3 sequence: CASSPYTGGPTSGELFF. CDR3 coding DNA: TGTGCCAGCAGCCCTTATACAGGGGGCCCGACGTCCGGGGAGCTGTTTTTT.

The genes are TRBV29-1 and TRBJ2-3, with TRBD1 matching 7 bases. This CDR3 comprises 14 residues. Trimming removed 8 bases from V and 3 bases from J; junction bases left unmatched: 11. The germline gives CDR1 SQVTM, CDR2 ANQGSEA. The CDR3 bases are TGCAGCCCTCCCCACGCAGGGGGAACAGATACGCAGTATTTT. Protein sequence: CSPPHAGGTDTQYF.

The chain carries TRBV5-1 and TRBJ1-4, with D tentatively TRBD1 (6 bases). CDR1 SGHRS and CDR2 YFSETQ come from the germline V gene. V was shortened by 4 bases and J by 4 bases, with 17 bases between the two germline ends. The CDR3 sequence is 16 residues long. DNA for the CDR3: TGCGCCAGCAGCATCGGACAGAATCAATATAATGAAAAACTGTTTTTT. It is translated as CASSIGQNQYNEKLFF. Combining the CDR3 with reference TRBV5-1 and TRBJ1-4 gives the whole variable domain KAGVTQTPRYLIKTRGQQVTLSCSPISGHRSVSWYQQTPGQGLQFLFEYFSETQRNKGNFPGRFSGRQFSNSRSEMNVSTLELGDSALYLCASSIGQNQYNEKLFFGSGTQLSVL.

The J gene is TRBJ2-7, the V gene TRBV5-4; possibly TRBD2 for D (5 bases). Trimming cost V 5 bases and J 7 bases, with 16 bases left between them. The CDR3 sequence is 13 residues long. The germline V gene has CDR1 SGHNT and CDR2 YYREEE (reference sequence). The CDR3 DNA follows: TGTGCCAGCAGTCATTTGTCTACGGGGGAGCAGTACTTC. It translates to CASSHLSTGEQYF. Full variable domain (outside the CDR3, taken from reference TRBV5-4 and TRBJ2-7): ETGVTQSPTHLIKTRGQQVTLRCSSQSGHNTVSWYQQALGQGPQFIFQYYREEENGRGNFPPRFSGLQFPNYSSELNVNALELDDSALYLCASSHLSTGEQYFGPGTRLTVT.